Listed below are T cell receptor beta chains from one sample, sequenced in a study of T cell responses to AZD1222 COVID-19 vaccine. Here immunoSEQ multiplex PCR was the method, and the copy in TCRdb shows in-frame clones only, minus some. The sample shows 100,000 to 150,000 clones, approximately 82% of them seen only once. Sequences were derived from peripheral blood, sampled 28 days after the second AZD1222 dose. These receptors originate from an adult who received the AZD1222 COVID-19 vaccine. CDR3s leave out the opening cysteine and the closing phenylalanine or tryptophan. D genes are given only for firm matches. Clone size appears in some rows only: once, few, many, or a class for an expanded clone.

clone_size	v_call	d_call	j_call	cdr3_aa
few	TRBV29-1	.	TRBJ2-6	SVVWADPASSGANVLT
few	TRBV7-9	.	TRBJ1-6	ASSSPRNNSPLH
.	TRBV5-6	.	TRBJ1-2	ASSFEGMGYGYT
.	TRBV5-6	.	TRBJ1-5	ASSSDSTEPQH
.	TRBV10-2	.	TRBJ1-1	ASSRKTEAF
.	TRBV29-1	.	TRBJ1-1	SNLRHGNTEAF
.	TRBV7-2	.	TRBJ1-2	ASSLDGQAYGYT
.	TRBV19	.	TRBJ1-1	ASRGRGTEAF
.	TRBV25-1	.	TRBJ1-1	ASSEGGEVTEAF
.	TRBV7-8	.	TRBJ2-6	ASSLRDSSGANVLT
few	TRBV18	TRBD1	TRBJ2-7	ASSPSSSGTGSYEQY
.	TRBV10-2	.	TRBJ1-4	ASTRDHNEKLF
.	TRBV7-3	TRBD1	TRBJ1-1	ASSQGQGGNTEAF
.	TRBV29-1	.	TRBJ1-1	SGGGMNTEAF
once	TRBV7-2	.	TRBJ1-5	ASSSQGTYSNQPQH
once	TRBV19	.	TRBJ2-1	ASSNIAALYNEQF
few	TRBV11-2	.	TRBJ1-2	ASSRPTGSGYT
once	TRBV7-2	.	TRBJ2-1	ASSLVQGSIYNEQF
.	TRBV30	.	TRBJ2-1	AWSVDTYNEQF
.	TRBV11-1	.	TRBJ2-2	ASSRLGGGELF
.	TRBV10-3	TRBD2	TRBJ2-3	AISETGGGADTQY
.	TRBV28	TRBD1	TRBJ2-5	ASRLTGGRETQY
.	TRBV7-8	TRBD1	TRBJ1-2	ASSLTGGWDGYT
.	TRBV28	.	TRBJ1-1	ASVRDSNTEAF
.	TRBV28	TRBD1	TRBJ1-3	ASSLRSTGGRNTIY
once	TRBV2	.	TRBJ1-4	ASIHRGVATNEKLF
.	TRBV19	TRBD1	TRBJ1-5	ASNPVPGQGKQPQH
.	TRBV29-1	.	TRBJ2-1	SVEGGLRTVEQF
.	TRBV6-5	.	TRBJ1-1	ASSYKGTQQNTEAF
.	TRBV28	.	TRBJ1-1	ASSFSTTEAF
.	TRBV9	TRBD1	TRBJ1-6	ASSEQGLSSPLH
.	TRBV2	.	TRBJ1-2	ASSEEAGNYGYT
.	TRBV2	.	TRBJ1-2	ASSVGENYGYT
.	TRBV5-1	TRBD2	TRBJ2-2	ASSSTRAGGDTGELF
.	TRBV5-4	TRBD1	TRBJ2-3	ASMPGTGEDTQY